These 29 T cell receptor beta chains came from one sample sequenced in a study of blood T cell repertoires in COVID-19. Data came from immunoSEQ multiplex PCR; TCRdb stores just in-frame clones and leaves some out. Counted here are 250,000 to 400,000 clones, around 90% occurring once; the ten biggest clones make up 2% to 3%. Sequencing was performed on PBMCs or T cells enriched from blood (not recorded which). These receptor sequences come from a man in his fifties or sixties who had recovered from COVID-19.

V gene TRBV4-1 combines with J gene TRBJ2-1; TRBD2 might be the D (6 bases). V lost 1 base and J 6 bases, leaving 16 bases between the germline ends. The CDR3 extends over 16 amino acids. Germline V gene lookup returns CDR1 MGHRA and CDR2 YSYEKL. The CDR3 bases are TGCGCCAGCAGCCAAGCCGGGAGCCCCCGTTCCAATGAGCAGTTCTTC. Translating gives CASSQAGSPRSNEQFF.

The CDR3: CASRGAGTVYNEQFF. The CDR3 DNA is TGCGCCAGCAGGGGGGCCGGGACAGTATACAATGAGCAGTTCTTC. This chain links TRBV10-2 with TRBJ2-1; 7 nucleotides line up with TRBD1. With V trimmed by 6 bases and J by 4 bases, 9 bases remained unmatched. The germline V gene encodes CDR1 WSHSY and CDR2 SAAADI. The CDR3 length is 15 residues.

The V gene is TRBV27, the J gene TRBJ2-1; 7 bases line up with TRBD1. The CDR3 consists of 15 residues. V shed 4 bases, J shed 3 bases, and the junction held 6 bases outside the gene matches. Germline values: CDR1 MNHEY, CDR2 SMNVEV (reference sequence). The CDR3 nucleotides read TGTGCCAGCAGTTCGACAGGGTCCGGCTACAATGAGCAGTTCTTC. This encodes CASSSTGSGYNEQFF.

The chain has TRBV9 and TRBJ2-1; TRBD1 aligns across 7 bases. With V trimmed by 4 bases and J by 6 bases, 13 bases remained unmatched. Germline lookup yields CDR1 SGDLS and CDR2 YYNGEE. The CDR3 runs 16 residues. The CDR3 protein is CASSPYMRQGTNEQFF. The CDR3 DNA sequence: TGTGCCAGCAGCCCATACATGAGACAGGGAACCAATGAGCAGTTCTTC.

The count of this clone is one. The CDR3 DNA sequence: TGTGCCAGCAGCAGGCAGGGGGCTACCGGTGAAAAACTGTTTTTT. This gives the protein CASSRQGATGEKLFF. The rearrangement joins TRBV5-4 to TRBJ1-4; 8 nucleotides agree with TRBD1. The CDR3 is 15 amino acids. V shed 4 bases, J shed 7 bases, and the junction held 9 bases outside the gene matches. Germline V lookup: CDR1 SGHNT, CDR2 YYREEE (reference sequence).

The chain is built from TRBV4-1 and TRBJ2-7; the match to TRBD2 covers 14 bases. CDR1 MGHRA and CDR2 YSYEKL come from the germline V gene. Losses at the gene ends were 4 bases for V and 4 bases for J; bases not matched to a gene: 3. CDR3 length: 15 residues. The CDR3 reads CASSRLAGGRYEQYF. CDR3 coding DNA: TGCGCCAGCAGCCGACTAGCGGGAGGGAGGTACGAGCAGTACTTC.

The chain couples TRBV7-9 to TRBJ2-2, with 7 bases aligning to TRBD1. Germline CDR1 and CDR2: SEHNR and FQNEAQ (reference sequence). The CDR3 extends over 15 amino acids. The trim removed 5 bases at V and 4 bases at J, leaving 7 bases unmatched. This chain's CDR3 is CASSPTGYRTGELFF. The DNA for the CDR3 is TGTGCCAGCAGCCCGACAGGGTATCGCACCGGGGAGCTGTTTTTT. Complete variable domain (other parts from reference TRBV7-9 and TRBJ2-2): DTGVSQNPRHKITKRGQNVTFRCDPISEHNRLYWYRQTLGQGPEFLTYFQNEAQLEKSRLLSDRFSAERPKGSFSTLEIQRTEQGDSAMYLCASSPTGYRTGELFFGEGSRLTVL.

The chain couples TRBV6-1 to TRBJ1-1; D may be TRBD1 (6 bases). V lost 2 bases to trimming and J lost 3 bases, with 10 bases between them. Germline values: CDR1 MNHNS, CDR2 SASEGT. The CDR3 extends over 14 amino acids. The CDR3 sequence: CASSERGMHTEAFF. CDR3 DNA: TGTGCCAGCAGTGAAAGGGGGATGCACACTGAAGCTTTCTTT.

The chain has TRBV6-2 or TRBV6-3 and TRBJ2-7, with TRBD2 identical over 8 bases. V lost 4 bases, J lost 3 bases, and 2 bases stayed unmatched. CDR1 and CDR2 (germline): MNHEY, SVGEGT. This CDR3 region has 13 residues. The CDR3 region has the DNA TGTGCCAGCAGTTGGACTAGCTACTACGAGCAGTACTTC. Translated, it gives CASSWTSYYEQYF.

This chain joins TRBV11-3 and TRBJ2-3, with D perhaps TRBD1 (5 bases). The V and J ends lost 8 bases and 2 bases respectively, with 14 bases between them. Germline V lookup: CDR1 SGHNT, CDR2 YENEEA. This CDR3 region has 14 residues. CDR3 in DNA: TGTGCCAGCTCGAAACTGGACACCACAGATACGCAGTATTTT. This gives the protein CASSKLDTTDTQYF.

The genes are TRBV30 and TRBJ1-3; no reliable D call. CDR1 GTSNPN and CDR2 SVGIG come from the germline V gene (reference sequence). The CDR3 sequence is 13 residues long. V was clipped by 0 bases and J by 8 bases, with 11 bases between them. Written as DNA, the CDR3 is TGTGCCTGGAGTGTAAACCTGGGAGACACCATATATTTT. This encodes CAWSVNLGDTIYF.

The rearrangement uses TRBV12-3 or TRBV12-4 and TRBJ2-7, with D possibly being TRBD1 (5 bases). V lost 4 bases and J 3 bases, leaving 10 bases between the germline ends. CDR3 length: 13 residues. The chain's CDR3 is CASSSRADYEQYF. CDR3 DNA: TGTGCCAGCAGTTCCAGGGCGGACTACGAGCAGTACTTC.

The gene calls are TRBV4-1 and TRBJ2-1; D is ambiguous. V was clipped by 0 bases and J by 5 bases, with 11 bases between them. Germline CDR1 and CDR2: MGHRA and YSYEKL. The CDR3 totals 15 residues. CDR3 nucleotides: TGCGCCAGCAGCCAAGATGGAGTAGCAGACAATGAGCAGTTCTTC. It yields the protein CASSQDGVADNEQFF.

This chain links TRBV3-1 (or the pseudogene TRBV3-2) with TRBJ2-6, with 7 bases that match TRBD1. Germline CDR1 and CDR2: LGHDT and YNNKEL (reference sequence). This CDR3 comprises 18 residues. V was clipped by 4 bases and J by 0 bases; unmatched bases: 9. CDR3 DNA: TGTGCCAGCAGCCCTACCGGGACAGTTAGCTCTGGGGCCAACGTCCTGACTTTC. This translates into CASSPTGTVSSGANVLTF.

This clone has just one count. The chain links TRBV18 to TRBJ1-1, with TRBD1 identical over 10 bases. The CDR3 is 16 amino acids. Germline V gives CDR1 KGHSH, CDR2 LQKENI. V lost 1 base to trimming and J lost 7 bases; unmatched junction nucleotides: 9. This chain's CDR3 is CASSPRTGQGFIEAFF. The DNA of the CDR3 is TGTGCCAGCTCACCACGGACGGGACAGGGGTTCATTGAAGCTTTCTTT. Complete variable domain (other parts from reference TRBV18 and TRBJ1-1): NAGVMQNPRHLVRRRGQEARLRCSPMKGHSHVYWYRQLPEEGLKFMVYLQKENIIDESGMPKERFSAEFPKEGPSILRIQQVVRGDSAAYFCASSPRTGQGFIEAFFGQGTRLTVV.

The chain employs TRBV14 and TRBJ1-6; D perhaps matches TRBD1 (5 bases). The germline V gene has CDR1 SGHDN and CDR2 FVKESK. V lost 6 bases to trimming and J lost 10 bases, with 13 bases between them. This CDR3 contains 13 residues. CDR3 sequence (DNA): TGTGCCAGCAGACTCGGACAACGCTCACCCCTCCACTTT. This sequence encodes CASRLGQRSPLHF.

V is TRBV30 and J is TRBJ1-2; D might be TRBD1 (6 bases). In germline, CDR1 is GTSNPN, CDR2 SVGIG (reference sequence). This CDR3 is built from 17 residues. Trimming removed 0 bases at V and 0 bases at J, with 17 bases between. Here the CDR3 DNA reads TGTGCCTGGAGTGTATTGAGGACAGTAACGACTAACTATGGCTACACCTTC. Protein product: CAWSVLRTVTTNYGYTF.

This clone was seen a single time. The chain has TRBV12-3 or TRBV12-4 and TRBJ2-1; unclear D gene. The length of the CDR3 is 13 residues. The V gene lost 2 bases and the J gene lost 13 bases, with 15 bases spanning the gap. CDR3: CASSLPTPHHQFF. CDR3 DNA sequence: TGTGCCAGCAGTTTACCTACTCCTCACCATCAGTTCTTC.

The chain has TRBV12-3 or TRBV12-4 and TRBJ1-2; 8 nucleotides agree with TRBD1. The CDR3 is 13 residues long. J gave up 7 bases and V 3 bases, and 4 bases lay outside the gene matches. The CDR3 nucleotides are TGTGCCAGCAGTTTCAGGGGGCTGATTGGCTACACCTTC. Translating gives CASSFRGLIGYTF.

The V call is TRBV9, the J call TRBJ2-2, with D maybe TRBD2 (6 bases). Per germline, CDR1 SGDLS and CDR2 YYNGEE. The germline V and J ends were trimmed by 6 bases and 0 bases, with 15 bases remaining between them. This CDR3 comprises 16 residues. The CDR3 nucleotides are TGTGCCAGCAACCCTTATCCGGGAGCGAACACCGGGGAGCTGTTTTTT. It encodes CASNPYPGANTGELFF.

The CDR3 DNA reads TGTGCCAGCAGTGAATCAGGGCGCCAGCGGCCCCAGCATTTT. Its protein product is CASSESGRQRPQHF. The chain has TRBV25-1 and TRBJ1-5, with D tentatively TRBD1 (5 bases). Trimming pared 1 base from V and 9 bases from J, leaving 13 bases between. This CDR3 has 14 amino acids. Germline V gives CDR1 MGHDK, CDR2 SYGVNS.

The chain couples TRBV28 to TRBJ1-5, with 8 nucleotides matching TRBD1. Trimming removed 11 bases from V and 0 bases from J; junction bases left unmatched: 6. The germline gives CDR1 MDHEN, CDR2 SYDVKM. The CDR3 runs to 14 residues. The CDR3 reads CAARQGTSNQPQHF. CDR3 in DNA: TGTGCCGCCCGACAGGGGACTAGCAATCAGCCCCAGCATTTT.

The CDR3 bases are TGTGCCAGCTCGACAGGGGGACAGGGGACAGATACGCAGTATTTT. It yields the protein CASSTGGQGTDTQYF. The chain couples TRBV7-8 to TRBJ2-3; TRBD1 matches at 10 bases. The CDR3 consists of 15 residues. Losses at the gene ends were 8 bases for V and 3 bases for J; bases not matched to a gene: 8. Germline loops: CDR1 SGHVS, CDR2 FQNEAQ.

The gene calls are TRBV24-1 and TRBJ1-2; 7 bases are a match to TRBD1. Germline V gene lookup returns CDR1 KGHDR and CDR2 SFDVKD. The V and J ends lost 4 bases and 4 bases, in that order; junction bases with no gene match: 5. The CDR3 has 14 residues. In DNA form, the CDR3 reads TGTGCCACCAGTGACCCGACAGGGATCTATGGCTACACCTTC. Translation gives CATSDPTGIYGYTF.

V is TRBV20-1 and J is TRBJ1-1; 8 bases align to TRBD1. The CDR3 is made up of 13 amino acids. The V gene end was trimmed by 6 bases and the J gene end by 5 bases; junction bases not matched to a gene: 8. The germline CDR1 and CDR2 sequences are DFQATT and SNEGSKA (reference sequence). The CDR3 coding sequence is TGCAGTGCCAGTATACAGGGGGGTACTGAAGCTTTCTTT. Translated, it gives CSASIQGGTEAFF.

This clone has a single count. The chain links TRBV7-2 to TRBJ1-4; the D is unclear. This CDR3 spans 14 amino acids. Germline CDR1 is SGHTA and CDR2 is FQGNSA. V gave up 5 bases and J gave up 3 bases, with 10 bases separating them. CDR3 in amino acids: CASSIRRANEKLFF. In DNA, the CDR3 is TGTGCCAGCAGCATTAGACGGGCTAATGAAAAACTGTTTTTT.

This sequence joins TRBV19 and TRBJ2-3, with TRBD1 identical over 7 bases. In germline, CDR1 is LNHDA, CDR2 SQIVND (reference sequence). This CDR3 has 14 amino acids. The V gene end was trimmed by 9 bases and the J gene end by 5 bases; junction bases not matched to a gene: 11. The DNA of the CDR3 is TGTGCCAGCAGATTAGGGACAGTCGGAGATACGCAGTATTTT. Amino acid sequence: CASRLGTVGDTQYF.

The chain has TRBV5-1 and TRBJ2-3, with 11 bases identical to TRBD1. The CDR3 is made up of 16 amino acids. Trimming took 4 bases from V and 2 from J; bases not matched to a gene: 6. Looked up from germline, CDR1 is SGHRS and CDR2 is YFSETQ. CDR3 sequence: CASSPRTGGLTDTQYF. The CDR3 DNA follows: TGCGCCAGCAGCCCCAGGACAGGGGGCCTCACAGATACGCAGTATTTT.

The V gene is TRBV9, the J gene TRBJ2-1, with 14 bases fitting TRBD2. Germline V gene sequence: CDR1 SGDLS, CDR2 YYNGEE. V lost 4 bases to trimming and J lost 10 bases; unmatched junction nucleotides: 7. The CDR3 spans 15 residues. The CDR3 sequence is CASSPRTSGRTEQFF. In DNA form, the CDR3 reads TGTGCCAGCAGCCCCAGGACTAGCGGGAGGACCGAGCAGTTCTTC.